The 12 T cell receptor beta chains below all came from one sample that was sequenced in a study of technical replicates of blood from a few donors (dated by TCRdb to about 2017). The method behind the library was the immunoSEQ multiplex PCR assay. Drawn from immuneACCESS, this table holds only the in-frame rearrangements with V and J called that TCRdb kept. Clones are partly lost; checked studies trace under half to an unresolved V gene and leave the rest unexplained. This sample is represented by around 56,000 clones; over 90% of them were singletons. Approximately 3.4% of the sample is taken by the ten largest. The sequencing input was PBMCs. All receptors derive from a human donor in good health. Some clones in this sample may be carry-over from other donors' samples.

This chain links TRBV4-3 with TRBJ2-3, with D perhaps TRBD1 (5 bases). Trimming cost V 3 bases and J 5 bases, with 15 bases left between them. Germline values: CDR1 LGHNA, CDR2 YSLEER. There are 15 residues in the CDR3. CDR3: CASSQTAVDEDTQYF. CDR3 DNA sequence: TGCGCCAGCAGCCAGACAGCCGTGGATGAAGATACGCAGTATTTT.

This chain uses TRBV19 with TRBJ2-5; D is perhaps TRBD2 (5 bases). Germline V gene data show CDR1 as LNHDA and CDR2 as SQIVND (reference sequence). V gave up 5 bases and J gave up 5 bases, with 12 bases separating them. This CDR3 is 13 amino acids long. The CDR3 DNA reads TGTGCCAGTAGTCGGGGATCCAGGGAGACCCAGTACTTC. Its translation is CASSRGSRETQYF. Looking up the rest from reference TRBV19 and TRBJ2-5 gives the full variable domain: DGGITQSPKYLFRKEGQNVTLSCEQNLNHDAMYWYRQDPGQGLRLIYYSQIVNDFQKGDIAEGYSVSREKKESFPLTVTSAQKNPTAFYLCASSRGSRETQYFGPGTRLLVL.

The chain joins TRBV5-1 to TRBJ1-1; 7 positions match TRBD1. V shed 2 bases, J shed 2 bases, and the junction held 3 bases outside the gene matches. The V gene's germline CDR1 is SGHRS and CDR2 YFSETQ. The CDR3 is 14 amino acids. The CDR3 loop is CASSFGTANTEAFF. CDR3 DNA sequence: TGCGCCAGCAGCTTCGGGACAGCTAACACTGAAGCTTTCTTT.

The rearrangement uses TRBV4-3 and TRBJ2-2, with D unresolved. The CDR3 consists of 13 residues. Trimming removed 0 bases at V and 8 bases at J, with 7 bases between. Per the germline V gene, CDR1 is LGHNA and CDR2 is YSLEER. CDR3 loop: CASSQDPRGELFF. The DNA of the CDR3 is TGCGCCAGCAGCCAAGATCCCAGGGGGGAGCTGTTTTTT.

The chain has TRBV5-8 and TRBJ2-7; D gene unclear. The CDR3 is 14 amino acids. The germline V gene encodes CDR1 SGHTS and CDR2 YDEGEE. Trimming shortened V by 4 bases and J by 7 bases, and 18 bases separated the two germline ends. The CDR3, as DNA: TGTGCCAGCAGCCGGCCGACTGGCCCCTGGGAGCAGTACTTC. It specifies CASSRPTGPWEQYF.

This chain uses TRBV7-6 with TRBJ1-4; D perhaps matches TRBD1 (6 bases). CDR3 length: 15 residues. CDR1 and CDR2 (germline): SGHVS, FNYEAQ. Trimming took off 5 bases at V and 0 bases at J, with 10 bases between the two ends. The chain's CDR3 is CASSAGAATNEKLFF. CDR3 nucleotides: TGTGCCAGCAGCGCAGGGGCTGCAACTAATGAAAAACTGTTTTTT.

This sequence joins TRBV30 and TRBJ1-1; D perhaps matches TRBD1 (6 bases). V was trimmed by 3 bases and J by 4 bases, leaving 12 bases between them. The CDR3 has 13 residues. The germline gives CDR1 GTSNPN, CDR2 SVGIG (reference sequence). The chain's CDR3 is CAWRGGLGTEAFF. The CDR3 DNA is TGTGCCTGGAGAGGGGGTCTGGGCACTGAAGCTTTCTTT. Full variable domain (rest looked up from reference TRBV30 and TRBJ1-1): SQTIHQWPATLVQPVGSPLSLECTVEGTSNPNLYWYRQAAGRGLQLLFYSVGIGQISSEVPQNLSASRPQDRQFILSSKKLLLSDSGFYLCAWRGGLGTEAFFGQGTRLTVV.

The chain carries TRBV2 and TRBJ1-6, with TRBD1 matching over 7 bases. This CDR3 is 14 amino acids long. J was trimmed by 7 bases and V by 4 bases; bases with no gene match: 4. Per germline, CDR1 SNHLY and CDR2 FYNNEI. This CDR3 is CASSGQGGNSPLHF. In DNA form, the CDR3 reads TGTGCCAGCAGTGGACAGGGTGGGAATTCACCCCTCCACTTT.

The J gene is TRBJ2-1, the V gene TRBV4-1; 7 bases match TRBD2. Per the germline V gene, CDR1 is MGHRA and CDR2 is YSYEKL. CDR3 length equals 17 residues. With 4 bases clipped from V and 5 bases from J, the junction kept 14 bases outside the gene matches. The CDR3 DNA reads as TGCGCCAGCAGCCCTTTAAGGTCGAGCGGGAAGGACAATGAGCAGTTCTTC. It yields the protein CASSPLRSSGKDNEQFF.

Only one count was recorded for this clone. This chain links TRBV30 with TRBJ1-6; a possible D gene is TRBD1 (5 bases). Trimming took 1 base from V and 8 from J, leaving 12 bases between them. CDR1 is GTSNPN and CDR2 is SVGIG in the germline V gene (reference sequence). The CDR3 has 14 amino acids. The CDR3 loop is CAWSGEGLDSPLHF. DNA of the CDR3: TGTGCCTGGAGTGGGGAGGGGTTGGATTCACCCCTCCACTTT.

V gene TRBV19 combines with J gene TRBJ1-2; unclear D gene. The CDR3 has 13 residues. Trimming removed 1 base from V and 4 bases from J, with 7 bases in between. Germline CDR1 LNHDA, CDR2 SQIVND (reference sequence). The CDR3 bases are TGTGCCAGTAGTATAGCCGCAGGCTATGGCTACACCTTC. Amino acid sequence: CASSIAAGYGYTF.

CDR3 coding DNA: TGTGCCAGCAGTGAAGGATGGGGGGATGGCTACACCTTC. This gives the protein CASSEGWGDGYTF. The J gene is TRBJ1-2, the V gene TRBV6-1; TRBD1 might be the D (5 bases). Germline assignment: CDR1 MNHNS and CDR2 SASEGT. This CDR3 contains 13 residues. Between the trimmed V and J ends, which lost 1 base and 6 bases, there was a span of 9 bases.